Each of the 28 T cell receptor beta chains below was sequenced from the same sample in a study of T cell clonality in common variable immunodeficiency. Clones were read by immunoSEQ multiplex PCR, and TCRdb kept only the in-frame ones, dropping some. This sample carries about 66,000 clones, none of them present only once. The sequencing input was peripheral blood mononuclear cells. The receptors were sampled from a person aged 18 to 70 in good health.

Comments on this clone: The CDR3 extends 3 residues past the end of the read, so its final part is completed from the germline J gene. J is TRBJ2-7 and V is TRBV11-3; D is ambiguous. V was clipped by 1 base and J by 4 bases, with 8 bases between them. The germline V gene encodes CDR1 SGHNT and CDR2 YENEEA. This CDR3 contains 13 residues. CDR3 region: CASSLALSYEQYF. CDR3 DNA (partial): TGTGCCAGCAGCTTAGCCCTCAGTTACGAG.

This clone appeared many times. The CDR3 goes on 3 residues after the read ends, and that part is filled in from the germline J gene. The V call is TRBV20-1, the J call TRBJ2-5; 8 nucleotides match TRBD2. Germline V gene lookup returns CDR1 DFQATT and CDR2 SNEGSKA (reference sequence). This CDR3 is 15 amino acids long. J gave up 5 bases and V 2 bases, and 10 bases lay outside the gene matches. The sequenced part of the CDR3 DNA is TGCAGTGCTAGATTTAGCGGGGAGTTAGGTGAGACC. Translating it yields CSARFSGELGET. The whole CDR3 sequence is CSARFSGELGETQYF.

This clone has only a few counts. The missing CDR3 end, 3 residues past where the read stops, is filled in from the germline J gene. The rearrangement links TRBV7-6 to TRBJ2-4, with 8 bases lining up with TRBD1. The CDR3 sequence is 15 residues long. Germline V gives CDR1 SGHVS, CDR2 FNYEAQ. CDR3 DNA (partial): TGTGCCAGCAGCTTAGGACAGGGGAGAGGCTATGGT. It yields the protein CASSLGQGRGYG. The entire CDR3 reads CASSLGQGRGYGQYF.

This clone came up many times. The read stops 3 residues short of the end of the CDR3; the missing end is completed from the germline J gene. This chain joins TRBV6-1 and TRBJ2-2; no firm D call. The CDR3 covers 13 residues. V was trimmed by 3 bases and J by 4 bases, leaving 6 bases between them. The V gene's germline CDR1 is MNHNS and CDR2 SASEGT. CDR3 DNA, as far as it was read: TGTGCCAGCAGTGAGTTCCGCACCGGGGAG. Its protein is CASSEFRTGE. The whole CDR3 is CASSEFRTGELFF.

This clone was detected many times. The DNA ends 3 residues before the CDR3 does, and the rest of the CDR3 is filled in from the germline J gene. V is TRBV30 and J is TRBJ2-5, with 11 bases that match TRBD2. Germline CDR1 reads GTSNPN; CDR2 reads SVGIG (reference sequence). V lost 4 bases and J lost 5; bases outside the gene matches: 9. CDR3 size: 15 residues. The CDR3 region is CAWNSGRVGSETQYF. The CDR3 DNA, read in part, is TGTGCCTGGAATAGCGGGAGGGTAGGTTCGGAGACC.

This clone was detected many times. The CDR3 loop reads CASSSSGVKNTEAFF. The sequenced CDR3 bases are TGTGCCAGCAGCTCGTCCGGGGTTAAGAACACTGAA. This chain joins TRBV7-3 and TRBJ1-1; D not resolved. The read terminates 3 residues ahead of where the CDR3 ends, so the germline J gene completes it. V gave up 4 bases and J gave up 1 base, with 13 bases separating them. Per germline, CDR1 SGHTA and CDR2 FQGTGA. The CDR3 consists of 15 residues.

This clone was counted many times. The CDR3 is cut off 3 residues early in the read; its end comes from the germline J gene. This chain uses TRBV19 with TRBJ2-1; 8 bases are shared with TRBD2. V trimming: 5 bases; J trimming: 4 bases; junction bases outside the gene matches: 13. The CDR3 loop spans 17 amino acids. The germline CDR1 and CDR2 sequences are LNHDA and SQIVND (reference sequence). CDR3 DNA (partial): TGTGCCAGTAGTGAGAGTAGCGGGACATGGTTGTACAATGAG. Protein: CASSESSGTWLYNE. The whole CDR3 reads CASSESSGTWLYNEQFF.

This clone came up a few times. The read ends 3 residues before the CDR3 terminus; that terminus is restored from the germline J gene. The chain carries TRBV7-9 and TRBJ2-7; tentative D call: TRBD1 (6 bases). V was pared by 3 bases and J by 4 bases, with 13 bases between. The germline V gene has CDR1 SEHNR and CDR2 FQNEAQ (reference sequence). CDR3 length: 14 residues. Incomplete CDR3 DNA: TGTGCCAGCAGCTTGGACAGCGAACCTTACGAG. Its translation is CASSLDSEPYE. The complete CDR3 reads CASSLDSEPYEQYF.

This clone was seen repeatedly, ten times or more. CDR3 in amino acids: CSAQTQTGRFSEAFF. The DNA read from the CDR3 is TGCAGTGCTCAAACCCAAACAGGACGTTTCTCTGAA. This chain links TRBV20-1 with TRBJ1-1, with TRBD1 as a possible D gene (5 bases). The read stops 3 residues short of the end of the CDR3; the missing end is completed from the germline J gene. V lost 5 bases, J lost 6 bases, and 22 bases lay in between. Per germline, CDR1 DFQATT and CDR2 SNEGSKA (reference sequence). The CDR3 is 15 amino acids.

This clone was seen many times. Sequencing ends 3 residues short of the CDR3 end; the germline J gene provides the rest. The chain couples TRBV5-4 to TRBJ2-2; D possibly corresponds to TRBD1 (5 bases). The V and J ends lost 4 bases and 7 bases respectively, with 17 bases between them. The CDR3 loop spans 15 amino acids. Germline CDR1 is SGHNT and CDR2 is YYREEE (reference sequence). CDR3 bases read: TGTGCCAGCAGCCCCCGTAGCAGGGTGGACGGGGAG. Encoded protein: CASSPRSRVDGE. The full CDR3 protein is CASSPRSRVDGELFF.

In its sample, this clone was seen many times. The CDR3 protein is CASSEASGEGEKLFF. The sequenced CDR3 bases are TGTGCCAGCAGTGAAGCTTCGGGGGAGGGTGAAAAA. The chain joins TRBV6-1 to TRBJ1-4; tentatively, D is TRBD1 (5 bases). The CDR3 extends 3 residues past the end of the read, so its final part is completed from the germline J gene. Between the trimmed V and J ends, which lost 0 bases and 7 bases, there was a span of 12 bases. Germline assignment: CDR1 MNHNS and CDR2 SASEGT. The CDR3 covers 15 residues.

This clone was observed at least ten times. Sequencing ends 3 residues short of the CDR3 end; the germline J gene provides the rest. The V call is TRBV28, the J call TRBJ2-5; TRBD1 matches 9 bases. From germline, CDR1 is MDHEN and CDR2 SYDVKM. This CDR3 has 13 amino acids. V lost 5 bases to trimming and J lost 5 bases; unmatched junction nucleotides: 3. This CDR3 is CASSPDRGETQYF. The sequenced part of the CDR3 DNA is TGTGCCAGCAGTCCGGACAGGGGTGAGACC.

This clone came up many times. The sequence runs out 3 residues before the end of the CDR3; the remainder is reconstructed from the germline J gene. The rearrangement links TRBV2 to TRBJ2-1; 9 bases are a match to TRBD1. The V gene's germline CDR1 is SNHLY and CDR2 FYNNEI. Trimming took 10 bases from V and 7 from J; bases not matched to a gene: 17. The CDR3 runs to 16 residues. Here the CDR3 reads CATPHRRDRDGNEQFF. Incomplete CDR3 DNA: TGTGCCACCCCCCACCGGAGGGACAGGGATGGGAATGAG.

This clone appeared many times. The covered CDR3 bases are TGTGCCAGCTCACCACCGACTGCCTACGAG. Translated, it gives CASSPPTAYE. The entire CDR3 protein reads CASSPPTAYEQYF. The chain links TRBV18 to TRBJ2-7; the D is unclear. From the germline J gene comes the end of the CDR3, since the read stops 3 residues before it. Germline V gene sequence: CDR1 KGHSH, CDR2 LQKENI. V shed 0 bases and J shed 2 bases, with 5 bases lying between them. CDR3 length: 13 residues.

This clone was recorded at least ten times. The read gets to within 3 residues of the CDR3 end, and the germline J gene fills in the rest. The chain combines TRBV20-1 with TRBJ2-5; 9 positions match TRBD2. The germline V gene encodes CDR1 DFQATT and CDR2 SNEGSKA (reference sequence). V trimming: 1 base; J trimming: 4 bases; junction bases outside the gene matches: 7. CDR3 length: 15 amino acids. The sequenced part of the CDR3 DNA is TGCAGTGCTAGAGTCCATTTAGCGGGAGCAGAGACC. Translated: CSARVHLAGAET. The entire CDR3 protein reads CSARVHLAGAETQYF.

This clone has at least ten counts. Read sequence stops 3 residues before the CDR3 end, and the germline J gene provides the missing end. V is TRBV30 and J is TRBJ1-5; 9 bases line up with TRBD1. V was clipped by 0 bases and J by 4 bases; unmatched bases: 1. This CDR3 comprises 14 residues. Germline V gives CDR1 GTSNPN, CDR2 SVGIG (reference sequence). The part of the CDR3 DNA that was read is TGTGCCTGGAGTGTAGGACAGGGGAATCAGCCC. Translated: CAWSVGQGNQP. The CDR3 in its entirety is CAWSVGQGNQPQHF.

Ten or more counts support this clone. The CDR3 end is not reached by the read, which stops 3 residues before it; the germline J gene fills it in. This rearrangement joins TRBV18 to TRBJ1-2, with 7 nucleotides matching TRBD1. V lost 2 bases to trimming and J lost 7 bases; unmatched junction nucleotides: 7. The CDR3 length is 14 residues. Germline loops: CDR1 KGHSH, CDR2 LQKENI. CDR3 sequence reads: CASSPYDREGGYTF. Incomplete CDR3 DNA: TGTGCCAGCTCACCATACGACAGGGAGGGTGGC.

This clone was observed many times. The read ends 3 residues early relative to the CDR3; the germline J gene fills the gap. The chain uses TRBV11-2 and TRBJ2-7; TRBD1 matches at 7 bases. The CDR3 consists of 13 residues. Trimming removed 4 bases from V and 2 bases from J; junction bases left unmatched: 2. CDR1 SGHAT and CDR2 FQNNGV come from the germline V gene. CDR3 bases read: TGTGCCAGCAGCTGGGACAGAGCCTACGAG. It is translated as CASSWDRAYE. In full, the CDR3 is CASSWDRAYEQYF.

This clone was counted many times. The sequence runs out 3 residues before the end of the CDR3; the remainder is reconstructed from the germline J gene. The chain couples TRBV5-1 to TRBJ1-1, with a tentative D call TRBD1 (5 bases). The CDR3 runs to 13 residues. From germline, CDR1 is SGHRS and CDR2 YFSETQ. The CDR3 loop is CASSLGRQQEAFF. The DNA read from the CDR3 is TGCGCCAGCAGCTTGGGCAGACAGCAAGAA.

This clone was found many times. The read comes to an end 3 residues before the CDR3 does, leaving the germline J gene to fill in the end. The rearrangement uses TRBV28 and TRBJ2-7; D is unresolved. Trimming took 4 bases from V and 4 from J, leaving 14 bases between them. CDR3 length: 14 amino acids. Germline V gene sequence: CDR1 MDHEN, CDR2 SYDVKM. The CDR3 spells CASSSDISWYEQYF. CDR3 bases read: TGTGCCAGCAGTTCTGACATTTCTTGGTACGAG.

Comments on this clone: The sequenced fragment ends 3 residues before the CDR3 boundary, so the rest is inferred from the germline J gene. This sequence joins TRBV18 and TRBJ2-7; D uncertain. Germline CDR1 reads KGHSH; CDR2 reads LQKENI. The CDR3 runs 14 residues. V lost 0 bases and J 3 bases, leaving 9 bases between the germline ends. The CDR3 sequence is CASSPPSASYEQYF. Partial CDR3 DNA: TGTGCCAGCTCACCACCGTCAGCGAGCTACGAG.

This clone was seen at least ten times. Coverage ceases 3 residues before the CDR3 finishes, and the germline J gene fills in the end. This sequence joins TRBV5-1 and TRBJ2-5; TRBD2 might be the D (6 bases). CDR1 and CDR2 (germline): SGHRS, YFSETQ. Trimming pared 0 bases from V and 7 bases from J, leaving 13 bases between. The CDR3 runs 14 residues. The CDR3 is CASSLEILAVTQYF. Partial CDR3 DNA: TGCGCCAGCAGCTTGGAAATACTAGCAGTGACC.

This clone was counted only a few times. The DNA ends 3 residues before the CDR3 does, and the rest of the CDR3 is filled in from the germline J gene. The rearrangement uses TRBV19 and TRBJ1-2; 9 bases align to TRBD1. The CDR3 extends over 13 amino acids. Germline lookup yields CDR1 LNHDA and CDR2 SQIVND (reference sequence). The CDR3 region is CASSIGQGVDYTF. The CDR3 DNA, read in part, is TGTGCCAGTAGTATAGGACAGGGGGTTGAC. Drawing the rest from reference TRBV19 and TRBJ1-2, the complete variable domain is DGGITQSPKYLFRKEGQNVTLSCEQNLNHDAMYWYRQDPGQGLRLIYYSQIVNDFQKGDIAEGYSVSREKKESFPLTVTSAQKNPTAFYLCASSIGQGVDYTFGSGTRLTVV.

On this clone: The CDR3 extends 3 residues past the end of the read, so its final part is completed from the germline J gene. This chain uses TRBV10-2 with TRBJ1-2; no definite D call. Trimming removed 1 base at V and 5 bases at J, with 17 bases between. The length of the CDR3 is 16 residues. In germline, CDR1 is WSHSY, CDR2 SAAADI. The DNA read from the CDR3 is TGCGCCAGCAGTGAGTGGGCGGACGGGGAAGGGTATGGC. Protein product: CASSEWADGEGYG. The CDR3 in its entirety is CASSEWADGEGYGYTF.

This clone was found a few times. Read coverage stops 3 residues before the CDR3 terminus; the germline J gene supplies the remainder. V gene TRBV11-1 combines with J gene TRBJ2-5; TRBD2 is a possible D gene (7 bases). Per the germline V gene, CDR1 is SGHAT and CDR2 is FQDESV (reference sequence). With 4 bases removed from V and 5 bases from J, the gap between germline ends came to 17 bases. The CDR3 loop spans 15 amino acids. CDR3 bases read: TGTGCCAGCAGCTCCCCGGGGGCGGGGGAGGAGACC. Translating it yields CASSSPGAGEET. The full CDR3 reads CASSSPGAGEETQYF. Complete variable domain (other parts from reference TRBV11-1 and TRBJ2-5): EAEVAQSPRYKITEKSQAVAFWCDPISGHATLYWYRQILGQGPELLVQFQDESVVDDSQLPKDRFSAERLKGVDSTLKIQPAELGDSAMYLCASSSPGAGEETQYFGPGTRLLVL.

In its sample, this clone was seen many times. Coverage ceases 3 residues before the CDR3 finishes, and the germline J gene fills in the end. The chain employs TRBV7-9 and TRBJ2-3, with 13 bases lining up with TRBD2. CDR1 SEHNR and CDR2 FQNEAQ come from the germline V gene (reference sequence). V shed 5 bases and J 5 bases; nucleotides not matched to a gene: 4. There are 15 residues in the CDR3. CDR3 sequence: CASSPGLAGVDTQYF. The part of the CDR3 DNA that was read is TGTGCCAGCAGCCCCGGACTAGCGGGAGTAGATACG.

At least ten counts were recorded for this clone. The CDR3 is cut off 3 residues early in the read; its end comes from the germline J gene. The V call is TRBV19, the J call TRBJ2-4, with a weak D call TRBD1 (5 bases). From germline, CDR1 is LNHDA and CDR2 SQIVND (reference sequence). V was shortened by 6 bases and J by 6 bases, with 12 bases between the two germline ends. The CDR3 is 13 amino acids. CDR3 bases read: TGTGCCAGTAGCCCGGACATTAGAAACATT. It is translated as CASSPDIRNI. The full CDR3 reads CASSPDIRNIQYF.

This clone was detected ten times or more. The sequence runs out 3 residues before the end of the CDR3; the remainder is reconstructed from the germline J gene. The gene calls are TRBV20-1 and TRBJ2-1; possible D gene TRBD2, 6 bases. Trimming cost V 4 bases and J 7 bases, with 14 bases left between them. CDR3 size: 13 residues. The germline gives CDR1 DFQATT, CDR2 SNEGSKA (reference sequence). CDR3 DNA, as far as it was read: TGCAGTGCTATCTGGGCGGGGTATAATGAG. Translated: CSAIWAGYNE. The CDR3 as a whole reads CSAIWAGYNEQFF.